The 6 T cell receptor beta chains given below trace back to one sample, sequenced in a study of cytomegalovirus exposure and HLA in healthy donors (dated by TCRdb to 2015 to 2018). The receptor library was made with the immunoSEQ multiplex PCR assay. For the multiplex PCR, a mixture combining 60 forward primers for TCR Vbeta segments and 13 reverse primers for TCR Jbeta segments was used. TCRdb obtained this table from immuneACCESS and retained in-frame rearrangements with V and J assigned. These tables miss some clones; where compared with another copy, unresolved V genes account for less than half of the shortfall, and the remainder is unexplained. In all, the sample holds 120,000 to 150,000 clones, and roughly 75% of those were seen once. Of the sample, 6.8% falls within the top ten clones. The sample taken for sequencing was PBMCs. These receptors came from a man aged 35 to 55 in good health and CMV-seropositive.

The rearrangement uses TRBV5-1 and TRBJ2-5; 10 bases fit TRBD1. The end of the DNA is better explained by TRBJ2-7, so the J call may be wrong. The CDR3 loop spans 15 amino acids. Germline lookup yields CDR1 SGHRS and CDR2 YFSETQ. The CDR3 nucleotides are TGCGCCAGCAGCGACCGGGACAGGGGATCCTACGAGCAGTACTTC. The encoded protein is CASSDRDRGSYEQYF.

V gene TRBV18 combines with J gene TRBJ2-2; D remains ambiguous. Trimming stripped 5 bases from V and 3 bases from J, with 4 bases between. CDR1 and CDR2 from the germline V gene are KGHSH and LQKENI. CDR3 length equals 12 residues. CDR3 DNA: TGTGCCAGCTCAGGAGACACCGGGGAGCTGTTTTTT. It translates to CASSGDTGELFF.

This sequence joins TRBV5-4 and TRBJ1-1, with D perhaps matching TRBD1 (5 bases). The CDR3 runs to 16 residues. Per germline, CDR1 SGHNT and CDR2 YYREEE (reference sequence). V was cut by 3 bases and J by 0 bases, with 15 bases left in between. The CDR3 spells CASSSSLWGMNTEAFF. In DNA, the CDR3 is TGTGCCAGCAGCTCGTCCCTGTGGGGCATGAACACTGAAGCTTTCTTT.

J is TRBJ1-1 and V is TRBV7-9; D possibly corresponds to TRBD1 (6 bases). The length of the CDR3 is 13 residues. V gave up 7 bases and J gave up 2 bases, with 11 bases separating them. Germline V gives CDR1 SEHNR, CDR2 FQNEAQ (reference sequence). CDR3 amino acids: CASIPDSNTEAFF. CDR3 in DNA: TGTGCCAGCATCCCGGACAGTAACACTGAAGCTTTCTTT. Using reference TRBV7-9 and TRBJ1-1 for the parts outside the CDR3, the full variable domain is DTGVSQNPRHKITKRGQNVTFRCDPISEHNRLYWYRQTLGQGPEFLTYFQNEAQLEKSRLLSDRFSAERPKGSFSTLEIQRTEQGDSAMYLCASIPDSNTEAFFGQGTRLTVV.

This chain's CDR3 is CASSQSGSGLASNEQFF. In DNA form, the CDR3 reads TGTGCCAGCAGCCAGTCGGGGTCGGGACTAGCGTCCAATGAGCAGTTCTTC. The chain couples TRBV4-2 to TRBJ2-1, with TRBD2 matching 10 bases. V dropped 3 bases and J dropped 6; count of bases not matched to a gene: 11. There are 17 residues in the CDR3. CDR1 and CDR2 (germline): LGHNA, YNFKEQ.

J is TRBJ2-7 and V is TRBV28, with 13 positions matching TRBD2. CDR1 MDHEN and CDR2 SYDVKM come from the germline V gene. The CDR3 covers 15 residues. With 2 bases clipped from V and 7 bases from J, the junction kept 5 bases outside the gene matches. CDR3 sequence (DNA): TGTGCCAGCAGTTTAGGGACTAGCGGGGTGCATGAGCAGTACTTC. This translates into CASSLGTSGVHEQYF. Full variable domain (outside the CDR3, taken from reference TRBV28 and TRBJ2-7): DVKVTQSSRYLVKRTGEKVFLECVQDMDHENMFWYRQDPGLGLRLIYFSYDVKMKEKGDIPEGYSVSREKKERFSLILESASTNQTSMYLCASSLGTSGVHEQYFGPGTRLTVT.